The 12 T cell receptor beta chains presented below share a single source sample, sequenced in a study of tumor and adjacent non-tumor tissue in lung cancer (dated by TCRdb to between 2018 and 2020). Library preparation used multiplex PCR. Sequencing relied on an Illumina HiSeq 2500. TCRbeta libraries were built by three rounds of nested PCR using primers (Table S4), following protocols modified from ARM-PCR. TCRdb reprocessed the public reads (quality trimming at Q25 with fastp, clone calling with MiXCR) and kept in-frame beta chains. Each entry is one CDR3 protein sequence, shown with its most common DNA and genes. The sample table shows some 93,000 distinct CDR3 sequences, and about 72% are seen once. The ten largest clonotypes hold about 16% of the sample. RNA was isolated from bulk unsorted tissue, and RNA quality was assessed with a NanoDrop ND-1000 and an Agilent 2100. Sequencing was done on a sample of lung tumor tissue. The receptors were gathered from a man aged 55 to 70 with non-small cell lung cancer.

In regard to this clonotype: A much larger clone differs from this one at a single base, so this may be a read error. Lacking the conserved final phenylalanine or tryptophan, this CDR3 likely reflects a read error. The chain has TRBV5-4 and TRBJ2-1; D possibly uses TRBD1 or TRBD2 (5 bases each). The CDR3 contains 15 residues. Germline lookup yields CDR1 SGHNT and CDR2 YYREEE (reference sequence). V was trimmed by 4 bases and J by 6 bases, leaving 17 bases between them. CDR3 coding DNA: TGTGCCAGCAGCCCTCAGGGAGTAGGTCCCAATGAGCAGTTCTTA. As protein: CASSPQGVGPNEQFL.

V usage is TRBV6-1 and J usage is TRBJ2-3; 12 bases agree with TRBD2. Germline assignment: CDR1 MNHNS and CDR2 SASEGT. The V segment lost 8 bases and the J segment 8 bases; nucleotides outside the gene matches: 8. The CDR3 sequence is 14 residues long. Written as DNA, the CDR3 is TGTGCCAGCCGGACTAGCGGGATGTCAGTTACGCAGTATTTT. Its protein product is CASRTSGMSVTQYF.

This clonotype has a count of ten or more. The chain carries TRBV30 and TRBJ2-5; 8 positions match TRBD1. This CDR3 has 13 amino acids. The germline V gene encodes CDR1 GTSNPN and CDR2 SVGIG (reference sequence). The CDR3 DNA follows: TGTGCTATGGACAGGGAAGTTGGTGCGACCCAGTACTTC. Its protein product is CAMDREVGATQYF.

This clonotype was detected only once. At one boundary the junction diverges from the germline segment, which might be a read error. V usage is TRBV6-5 and J usage is TRBJ1-1, with 7 bases matching TRBD1. The CDR3 contains 15 residues. Germline V gene data show CDR1 as MNHEY and CDR2 as SVGAGI. CDR3 amino acids: CASSYSMTGNTEAFF. In DNA, the CDR3 is TGTGCCAGCAGTTACTCGATGACAGGGAACACTGAAGCTTTCTTC.

This clonotype was recorded a few times. This may be a read error: a much more frequent sequence differs by one nucleotide. Here the CDR3 omits its conserved ending phenylalanine or tryptophan, so a read error is the likely source. The CDR3 sequence is CASRAKDETYEQYI. In nucleotides, the CDR3 is TGTGCCAGCAGGGCAAAAGACGAGACCTACGAGCAGTACATC. This chain connects TRBV6-5 to TRBJ2-7; D gene ambiguous. Germline assignment: CDR1 MNHEY and CDR2 SVGAGI. Trimming removed 6 bases at V and 2 bases at J, with 14 bases between. The CDR3 spans 14 residues.

The chain combines TRBV20-1 with TRBJ2-2; 9 bases match TRBD2. The CDR3 runs 14 residues. V lost 6 bases to trimming and J lost 2 bases; unmatched junction nucleotides: 4. Germline CDR1 reads DFQATT; CDR2 reads SNEGSKA (reference sequence). DNA of the CDR3: TGCAGTGCCACTAGCGGGTGTAACACCGGGGAGCTGTTTTTT. Protein: CSATSGCNTGELFF.

The table lists this clonotype with many counts. V and J are TRBV29-1 and TRBJ2-3; 9 bases match TRBD1. The CDR3 has 12 residues. Germline V gene sequence: CDR1 SQVTM, CDR2 ANQGSEA. J gave up 4 bases and V 6 bases, and 2 bases lay outside the gene matches. CDR3 amino acids: CSVQGAADTQYF. CDR3 nucleotide sequence: TGCAGCGTACAGGGGGCCGCAGATACGCAGTATTTT.

Comment on this clonotype: A much larger clone differs from this one at a single base, so this may be a read error. The CDR3 is CVSSRDRYNQPQHF. For the CDR3, the DNA is TGTGTCAGCAGTCGGGACCGATACAATCAGCCCCAGCATTTT. The chain carries TRBV6-6 and TRBJ1-5; TRBD1 is a possible D gene (5 bases). Germline V gene sequence: CDR1 MNHNY, CDR2 SVGAGI (reference sequence). The CDR3 extends over 14 amino acids.

This rearrangement joins TRBV4-3 to TRBJ1-2; D gene unclear. Deletions cut 6 bases from V and 0 bases from J, with 14 bases between. The CDR3 runs to 15 residues. From germline, CDR1 is LGHNA and CDR2 YSLEER. CDR3 residues: CASRPPGSANYGYTF. Written as DNA, the CDR3 is TGCGCCAGCAGGCCACCCGGCTCTGCTAACTATGGCTACACCTTC.

This clonotype was recorded at least ten times. V usage is TRBV6-4 and J usage is TRBJ1-5; D call uncertain. The V gene's germline CDR1 is MRHNA and CDR2 SNTAGT. V lost 4 bases, J lost 11 bases, and 12 bases lay in between. The CDR3 consists of 12 residues. CDR3 sequence (DNA): TGTGCCAGCAGTGCTCCTTCCCGGGCCCAGCATTTT. It specifies CASSAPSRAQHF.

This clonotype was seen a few times. The chain joins TRBV25-1 to TRBJ1-4; tentative D call: TRBD1 (5 bases). Germline V gives CDR1 MGHDK, CDR2 SYGVNS. The germline V and J ends were trimmed by 2 bases and 5 bases, with 12 bases remaining between them. The CDR3 covers 15 residues. CDR3 nucleotides: TGTGCCAGCAGTGAAGACGCAGGGTTAAATGAAAAACTGTTTTTT. Amino acids: CASSEDAGLNEKLFF.

Concerning this clonotype: Because it lacks the conserved phenylalanine or tryptophan at the end, this CDR3 is likely a read error. This chain links TRBV4-2 with TRBJ2-2; a weak D match, TRBD2 (5 bases). The germline V gene has CDR1 LGHNA and CDR2 YNFKEQ. This CDR3 has 17 amino acids. CDR3 residues: CASSQGLAGANTGELFL. CDR3 sequence (DNA): TGTGCCAGCAGTCAAGGTCTAGCTGGGGCGAACACCGGGGAGCTGTTTCTT.